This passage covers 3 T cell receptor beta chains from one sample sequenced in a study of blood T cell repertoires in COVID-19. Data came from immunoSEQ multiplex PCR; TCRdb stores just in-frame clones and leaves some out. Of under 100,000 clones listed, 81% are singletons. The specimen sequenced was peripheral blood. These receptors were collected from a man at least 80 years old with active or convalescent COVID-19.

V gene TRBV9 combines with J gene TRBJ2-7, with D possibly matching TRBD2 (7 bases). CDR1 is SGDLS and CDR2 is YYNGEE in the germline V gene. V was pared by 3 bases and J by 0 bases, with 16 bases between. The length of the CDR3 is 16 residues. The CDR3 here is CASSALGGGSSYEQYF. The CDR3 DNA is TGTGCCAGCAGCGCCTTAGGGGGGGGTAGCTCCTACGAGCAGTACTTC.

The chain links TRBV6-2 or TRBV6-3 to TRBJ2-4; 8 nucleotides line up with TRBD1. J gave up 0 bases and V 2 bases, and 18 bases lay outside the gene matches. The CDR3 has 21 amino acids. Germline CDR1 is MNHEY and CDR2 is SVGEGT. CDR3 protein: CASSYPGVDPGGTLAKNIQYF. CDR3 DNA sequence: TGTGCCAGCAGTTACCCGGGGGTCGACCCAGGGGGCACCTTAGCCAAAAACATTCAGTACTTC.

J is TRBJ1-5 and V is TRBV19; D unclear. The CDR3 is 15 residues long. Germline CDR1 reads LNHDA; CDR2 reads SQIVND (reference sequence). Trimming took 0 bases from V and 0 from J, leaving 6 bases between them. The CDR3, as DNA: TGTGCCAGTAGTATAGATGGCAGTAGCAATCAGCCCCAGCATTTT. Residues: CASSIDGSSNQPQHF.